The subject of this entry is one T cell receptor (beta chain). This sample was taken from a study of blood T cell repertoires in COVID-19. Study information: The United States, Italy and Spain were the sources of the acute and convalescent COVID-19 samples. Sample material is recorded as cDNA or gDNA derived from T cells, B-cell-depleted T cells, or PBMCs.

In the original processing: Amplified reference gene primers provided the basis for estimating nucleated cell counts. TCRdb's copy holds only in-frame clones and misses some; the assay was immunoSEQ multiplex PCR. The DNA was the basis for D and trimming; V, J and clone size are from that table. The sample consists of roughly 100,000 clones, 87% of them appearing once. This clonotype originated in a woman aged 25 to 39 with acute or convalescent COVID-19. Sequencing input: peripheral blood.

CDR3 bases: TGTGCCTGGGGAAGGGGGGGATTCTCTGAAGCTTTCTTT. Its translation is CAWGRGGFSEAFF. This chain uses TRBV30 with TRBJ1-1, with D perhaps TRBD1 (6 bases). This CDR3 comprises 13 residues. CDR1 is GTSNPN, CDR2 SVGIG, per germline (reference sequence). Trimming shortened V by 5 bases and J by 6 bases, and 16 bases separated the two germline ends.